The T cell receptor beta chain described here comes from a study of shared clonotypes between healthy human individuals. CD45RO-negative CD8 cells positively selected for CCR7 made up the naive population, which excluded terminally differentiated effector memory CD45RA+ cells. Nashville, Tennessee was home to all donors, each a Caucasian adult. As regards this clone: Its antigen remains unidentified.

The CDR3 length is 15 residues. With 6 bases clipped from V and 0 bases from J, the junction kept 7 bases outside the gene matches. Germline values: CDR1 KGHSH, CDR2 LQKENI. The method was immunoSEQ multiplex PCR; TCRdb's version includes in-frame clones alone and lacks a portion of them. Counted here are a few million clones, just over 90% occurring once; the ten biggest clones make up around 1.7%. Study results and limitations: Across subsets, estimated richness was generally greater for naive than for memory populations. Sequencing depth was expected to affect clonotype sharing among donors.

This TCR came from a man aged 18-30 years in good health. Some clones in this sample may be carry-over from other donors' samples. Sequenced sample: naive CD8+ T cells from PBMCs. The gene calls are TRBV18 and TRBJ1-1; TRBD1 matches at 7 bases. The DNA of the CDR3 is TGTGCCAGCTCCCTCACAGGGGACCTGAACACTGAAGCTTTCTTT. Protein sequence: CASSLTGDLNTEAFF.